These T cell receptor beta chains were read from a single sample in a study of T-cell memory formation after mild COVID-19. TCRdb called the 5' RACE reads again in MiXCR, with one record for every CDR3 protein. The data hold hundreds of thousands of distinct CDR3 sequences, with around 28% observed a single time. The specimen was PBMCs or a T cell subset sorted from them (not recorded which). Receptors were obtained from an adult woman who had mild COVID-19 (a few samples of this study predate the infection). Cell type and time point are not known. Both conserved end residues are part of each CDR3. Each record gives: V gene, J gene, CDR3 protein.

>TRBV2|TRBJ1-5
CASQQGSNQPQHF
>TRBV29-1|TRBJ2-5
CSVDGSTQYF
>TRBV20-1|TRBJ2-7
CSASGGPSEQYF
>TRBV7-2|TRBJ1-6
CASSSETPWGSPLHF
>TRBV24-1|TRBJ2-1
CATSDLTGRGLAAYNEQFF
>TRBV5-1|TRBJ2-3
CASSSGTSGGAVYF
>TRBV20-1|TRBJ1-1
CSASYAGAVYTEAFF
>TRBV5-4|TRBJ2-7
CASSIFRMSGRHEQYF
>TRBV24-1|TRBJ2-2
CATSGGSGELFF
>TRBV2|TRBJ1-1
CASFAGEAFF
>TRBV11-2|TRBJ1-2
CASSSRTGRHGYTF
>TRBV6-5|TRBJ2-5
CASSYRGRETQYF
>TRBV7-9|TRBJ1-1
CATQGGRGTEAFF
>TRBV7-2|TRBJ2-7
CASSSGATYEQYF
>TRBV6-8|TRBJ1-5
CASNRSWAPNQPQHF
>TRBV7-3|TRBJ2-2
CASSHGEAGELFF
>TRBV4-3|TRBJ2-1
CASSPKWGAYNEQFF
>TRBV9|TRBJ2-5
CASSVATAGETQYF
>TRBV29-1|TRBJ2-1
CSVVLAGSNEQFF
>TRBV24-1|TRBJ2-2
CATSDLITKNTGELFF
>TRBV5-1|TRBJ2-3
CASSLELASVVTDTQYF
>TRBV20-1|TRBJ2-7
CSAKTSGSYEQYF
>TRBV7-9|TRBJ1-1
CASSLRDTGSEAFF
>TRBV29-1|TRBJ2-1
CSVEGREDYNEQFF
>TRBV5-1|TRBJ1-2
CASSLGQDRGYTF
>TRBV7-9|TRBJ2-5
CASSSNTQGAGTSGRKTQYF
>TRBV7-9|TRBJ2-5
CASSTTGTGVETQYF
>TRBV19|TRBJ1-1
CASSTLRPPIEAFF
>TRBV4-1|TRBJ1-2
CASSHSTGEIYGYTF
>TRBV18|TRBJ2-5
CASSPGRGIQETQYF
>TRBV15|TRBJ1-1
CATSRDRVWAEAFF
>TRBV12-3/TRBV12-4|TRBJ2-3
CASSFTGGGSDTQYF
>TRBV24-1|TRBJ2-1
CATSDWGAGGPGEQFF
>TRBV20-1|TRBJ1-2
CSASYPGSNYGYTF